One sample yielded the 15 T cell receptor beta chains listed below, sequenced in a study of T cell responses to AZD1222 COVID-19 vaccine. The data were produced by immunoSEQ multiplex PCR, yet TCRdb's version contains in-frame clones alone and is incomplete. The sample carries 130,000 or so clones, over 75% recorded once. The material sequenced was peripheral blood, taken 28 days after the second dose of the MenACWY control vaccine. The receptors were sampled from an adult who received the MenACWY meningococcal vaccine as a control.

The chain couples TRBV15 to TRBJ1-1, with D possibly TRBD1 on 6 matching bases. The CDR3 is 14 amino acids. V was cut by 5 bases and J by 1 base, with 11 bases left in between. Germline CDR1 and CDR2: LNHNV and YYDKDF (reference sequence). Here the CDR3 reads CATSRRGQNTEAFF. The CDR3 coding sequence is TGTGCCACCAGCCGCAGGGGCCAGAACACTGAAGCTTTCTTT.

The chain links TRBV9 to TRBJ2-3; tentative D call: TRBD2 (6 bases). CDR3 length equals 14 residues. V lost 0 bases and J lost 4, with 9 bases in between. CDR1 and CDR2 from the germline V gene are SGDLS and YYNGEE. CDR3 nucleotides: TGTGCCAGCAGCGTAGGGGGCGGGGCAGATACGCAGTATTTT. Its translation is CASSVGGGADTQYF.

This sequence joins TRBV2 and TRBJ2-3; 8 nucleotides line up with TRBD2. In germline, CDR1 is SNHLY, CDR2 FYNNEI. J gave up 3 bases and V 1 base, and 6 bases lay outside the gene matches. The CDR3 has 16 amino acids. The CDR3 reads CASSEVTSGLTDTQYF. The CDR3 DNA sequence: TGTGCCAGCAGTGAAGTCACTAGCGGCCTAACAGATACGCAGTATTTT. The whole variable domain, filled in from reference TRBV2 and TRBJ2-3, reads EPEVTQTPSHQVTQMGQEVILRCVPISNHLYFYWYRQILGQKVEFLVSFYNNEISEKSEIFDDQFSVERPDGSNFTLKIRSTKLEDSAMYFCASSEVTSGLTDTQYFGPGTRLTVL.

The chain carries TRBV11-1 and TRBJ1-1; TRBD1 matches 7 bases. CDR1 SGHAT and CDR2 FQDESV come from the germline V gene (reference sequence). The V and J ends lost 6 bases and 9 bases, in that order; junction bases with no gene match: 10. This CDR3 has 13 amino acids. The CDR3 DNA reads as TGTGCCAGCAGAGCTTCGAGGACAGGTAAAGCTTTCTTT. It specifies CASRASRTGKAFF.

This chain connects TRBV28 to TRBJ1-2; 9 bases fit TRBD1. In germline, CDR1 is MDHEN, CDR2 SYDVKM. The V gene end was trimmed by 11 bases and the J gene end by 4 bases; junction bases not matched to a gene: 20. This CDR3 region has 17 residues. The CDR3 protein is CASSASDTGGAGYGYTF. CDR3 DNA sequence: TGTGCCTCATCTGCGTCGGATACAGGGGGCGCGGGCTATGGCTACACCTTC.

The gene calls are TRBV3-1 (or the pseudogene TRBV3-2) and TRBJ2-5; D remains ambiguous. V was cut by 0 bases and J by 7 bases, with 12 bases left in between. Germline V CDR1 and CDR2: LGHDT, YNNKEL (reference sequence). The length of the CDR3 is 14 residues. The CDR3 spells CASSQERVVGTQYF. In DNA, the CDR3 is TGTGCCAGCAGCCAAGAAAGGGTGGTCGGGACCCAGTACTTC.

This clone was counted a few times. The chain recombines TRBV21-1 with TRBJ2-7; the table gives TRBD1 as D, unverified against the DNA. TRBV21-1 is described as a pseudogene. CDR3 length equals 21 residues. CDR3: CASSNGGRIETRQGLKYEQYV. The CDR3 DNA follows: TGTGCCAGCAGCAACGGGGGACGGATTGAGACTAGACAGGGCCTTAAGTACGAGCAGTACGTC.

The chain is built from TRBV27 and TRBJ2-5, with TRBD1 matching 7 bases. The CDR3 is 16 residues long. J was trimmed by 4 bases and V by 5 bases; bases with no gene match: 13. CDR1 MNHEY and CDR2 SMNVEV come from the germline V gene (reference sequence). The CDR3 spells CASSRRVGAGGETQYF. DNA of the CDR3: TGTGCCAGCAGTCGTCGGGTAGGGGCAGGGGGAGAGACCCAGTACTTC.

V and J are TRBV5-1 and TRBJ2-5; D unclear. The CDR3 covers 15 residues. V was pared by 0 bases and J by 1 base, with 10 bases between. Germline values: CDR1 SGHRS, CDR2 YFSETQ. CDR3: CASSLVSGSQETQYF. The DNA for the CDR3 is TGCGCCAGCAGCTTGGTTTCCGGCAGCCAAGAGACCCAGTACTTC. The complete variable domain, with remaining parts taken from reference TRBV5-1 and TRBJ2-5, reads KAGVTQTPRYLIKTRGQQVTLSCSPISGHRSVSWYQQTPGQGLQFLFEYFSETQRNKGNFPGRFSGRQFSNSRSEMNVSTLELGDSALYLCASSLVSGSQETQYFGPGTRLLVL.

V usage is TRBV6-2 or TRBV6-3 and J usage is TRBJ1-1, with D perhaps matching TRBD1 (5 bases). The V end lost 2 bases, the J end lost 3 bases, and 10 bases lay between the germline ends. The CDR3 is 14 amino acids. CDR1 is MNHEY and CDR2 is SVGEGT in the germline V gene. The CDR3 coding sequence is TGTGCCAGCAGTTACGAGGGGTGGGACACTGAAGCTTTCTTT. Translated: CASSYEGWDTEAFF.

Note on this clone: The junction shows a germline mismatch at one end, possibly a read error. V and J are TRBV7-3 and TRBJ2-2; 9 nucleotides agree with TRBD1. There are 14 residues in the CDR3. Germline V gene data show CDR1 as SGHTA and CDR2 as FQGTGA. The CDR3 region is CASRQGANTGELFF. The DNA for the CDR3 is TGTGCCAGCAGACAGGGGGCGAATACCGGGGAGCTGTTTTTT.

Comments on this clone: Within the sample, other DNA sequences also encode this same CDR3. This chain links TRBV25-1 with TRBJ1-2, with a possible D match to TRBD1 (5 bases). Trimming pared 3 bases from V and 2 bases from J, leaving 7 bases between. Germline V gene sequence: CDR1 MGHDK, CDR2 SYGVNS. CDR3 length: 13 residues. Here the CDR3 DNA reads TGTGCCAGCAGTGAGCCAGGGAACTATGGCTACACCTTC. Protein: CASSEPGNYGYTF.

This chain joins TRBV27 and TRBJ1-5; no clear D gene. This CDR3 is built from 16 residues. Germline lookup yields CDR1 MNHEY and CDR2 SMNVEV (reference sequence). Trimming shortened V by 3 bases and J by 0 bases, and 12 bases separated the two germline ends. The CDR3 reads CASSLISSNSNQPQHF. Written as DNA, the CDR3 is TGTGCCAGCAGTTTGATCTCGAGTAATAGCAATCAGCCCCAGCATTTT.

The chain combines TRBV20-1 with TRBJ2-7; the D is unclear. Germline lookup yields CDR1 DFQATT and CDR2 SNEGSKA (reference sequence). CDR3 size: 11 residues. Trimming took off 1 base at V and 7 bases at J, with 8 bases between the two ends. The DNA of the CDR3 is TGCAGTGCTAGAGGGGTTGGGGAGCAGTACGTC. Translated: CSARGVGEQYV.

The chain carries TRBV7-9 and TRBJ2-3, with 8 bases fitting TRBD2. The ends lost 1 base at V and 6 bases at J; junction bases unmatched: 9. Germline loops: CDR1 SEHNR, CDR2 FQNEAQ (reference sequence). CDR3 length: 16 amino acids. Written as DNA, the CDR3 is TGTGCCAGCAGCTTAGTCCCAGCGGGAGTTGGGGATACGCAGTATTTT. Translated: CASSLVPAGVGDTQYF.